This T cell receptor beta chain was captured in a study of cytomegalovirus exposure and HLA in healthy donors. This CDR3 comprises 17 residues. CDR1 is SGHNT, CDR2 YENEEA, per germline. V shed 5 bases, J shed 7 bases, and the junction held 14 bases outside the gene matches. The study's findings and limits: The authors later found TCR association rates varying by HLA locus, with DRB1 most and HLA-C fewest. A later analysis, which compared TCR beta chains of equal frequency, found the HLA-associated ones more clonally expanded. It has been reported that TCR beta sequences accurately predicted the HLA-A and HLA-B alleles of most subjects.

PCR employed 60 Vbeta and 13 Jbeta primers. Assay used: immunoSEQ multiplex PCR; TCRdb lists only in-frame clones, some missing. This sample carries 150,000 or so clones, roughly 68% of them seen once, and the ten largest clones take under 11%. With respect to this clone: Its antigen remains unidentified.

The chain links TRBV11-3 to TRBJ2-1, with 10 bases that match TRBD2. The source material was PBMCs. The receptor's source is a man aged 30-40 years in good health and CMV-seropositive. The CDR3 DNA follows: TGTGCCAGCAGCCTCGAAGCTAGCGGGAGAATCGGAAATGAGCAGTTCTTC. Translation gives CASSLEASGRIGNEQFF. Full variable domain (missing parts from reference TRBV11-3 and TRBJ2-1): EAGVVQSPRYKIIEKKQPVAFWCNPISGHNTLYWYLQNLGQGPELLIRYENEEAVDDSQLPKDRFSAERLKGVDSTLKIQPAELGDSAVYLCASSLEASGRIGNEQFFGPGTRLTVL.